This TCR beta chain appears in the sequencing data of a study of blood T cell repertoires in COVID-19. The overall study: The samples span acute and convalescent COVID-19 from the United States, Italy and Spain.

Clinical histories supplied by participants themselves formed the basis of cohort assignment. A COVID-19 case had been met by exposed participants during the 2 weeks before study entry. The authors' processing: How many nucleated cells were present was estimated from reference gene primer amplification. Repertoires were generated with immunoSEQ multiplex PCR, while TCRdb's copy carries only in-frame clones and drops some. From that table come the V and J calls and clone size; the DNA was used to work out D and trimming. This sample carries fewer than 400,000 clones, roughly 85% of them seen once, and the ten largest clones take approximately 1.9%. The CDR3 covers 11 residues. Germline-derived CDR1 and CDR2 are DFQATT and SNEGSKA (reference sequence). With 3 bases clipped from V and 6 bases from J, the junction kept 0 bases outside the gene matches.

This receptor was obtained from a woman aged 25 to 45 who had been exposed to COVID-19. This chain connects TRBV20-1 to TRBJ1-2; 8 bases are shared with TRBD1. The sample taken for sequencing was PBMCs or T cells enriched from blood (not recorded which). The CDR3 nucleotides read TGCAGTGCTAGGACAGGGGATGGCTACACCTTC. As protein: CSARTGDGYTF.